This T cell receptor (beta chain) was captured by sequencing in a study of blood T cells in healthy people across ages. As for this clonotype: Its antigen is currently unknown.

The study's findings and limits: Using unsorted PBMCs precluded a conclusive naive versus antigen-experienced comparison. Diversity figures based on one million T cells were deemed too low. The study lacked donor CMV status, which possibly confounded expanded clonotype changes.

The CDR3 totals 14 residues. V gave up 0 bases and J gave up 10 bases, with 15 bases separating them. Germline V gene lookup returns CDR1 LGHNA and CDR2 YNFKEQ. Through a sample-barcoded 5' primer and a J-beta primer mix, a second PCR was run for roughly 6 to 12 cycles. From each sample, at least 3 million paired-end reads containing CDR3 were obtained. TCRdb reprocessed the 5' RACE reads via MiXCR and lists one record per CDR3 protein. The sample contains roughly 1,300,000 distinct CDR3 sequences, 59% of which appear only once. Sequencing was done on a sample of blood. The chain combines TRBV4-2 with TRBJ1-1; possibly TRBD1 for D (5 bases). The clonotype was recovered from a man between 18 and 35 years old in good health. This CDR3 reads CASSQDNGSGGAFF. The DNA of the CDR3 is TGTGCCAGCAGCCAAGATAACGGATCTGGGGGAGCTTTCTTT.